This T cell receptor beta chain came from a study of a mutant IDH1 vaccine in newly diagnosed glioma. Background on the study: Most patients had received both radiotherapy and temozolomide, the prior options being radiotherapy, temozolomide, or both.

Described time point: week 47, end of study. What each vaccine dose contained was 300 ug of mutant IDH1 20-mer peptide, accompanied by topical imiquimod. Study results and caveats: Vaccine-induced immune responses were detected in about 93% of patients.

This table comes from immunoSEQ multiplex PCR, and its TCRdb copy is limited to in-frame clones, with some not included. Of approximately 100,000 clones listed, roughly 91% are singletons. This clone was seen a few times. Its antigen is unidentified. The junction and the germline gene differ at one end; a read error may be behind it. The germline CDR1 and CDR2 sequences are ENHRY and SYGVKD. The CDR3 totals 12 residues. The sequence derives from a woman between 45 and 65 years old with glioma. The sequences come from PBMCs, collected from a glioma patient whose treatment included an IDH1 peptide vaccine. The chain uses TRBV10-3 and TRBJ2-1; possible D gene TRBD2, 6 bases. The CDR3 spells CAIRDSNNEQFF. In nucleotides, the CDR3 is TGTGCCATAAGGGACTCCAACAATGAGCAGTTCTTC.